Sequencing of this T cell receptor (beta chain) was carried out in a study of shared clonotypes between healthy human individuals. About the research overall: CD8 memory received one plate per donor, CD8 naive two, CD4 memory three and CD4 naive three. The study, taken as a whole, reports: Incompleteness in sorted-subset sequencing, despite large depth, was shown by rarefaction.

Germline CDR1 is SGHAT and CDR2 is FQDESV (reference sequence). V was pared by 2 bases and J by 2 bases, with 10 bases between. The length of the CDR3 is 14 residues. This clone has only one observation. Its specificity is unknown. Clones were sequenced by immunoSEQ multiplex PCR, and TCRdb holds only the in-frame ones, with some missing. The data contain some 2.3 million clones, approximately 95% of them singletons. CD4+ cells were split into CD45RA+ naive and CD45RA-negative memory subsets. The sequence derives from a man in his late teens or twenties in good health. Some clones in this sample may be carry-over from other donors' samples. The specimen sequenced was naive CD4+ T cells from PBMCs. Subset defined: CD45RA+ positively selected. The chain uses TRBV11-1 and TRBJ2-7, with D perhaps given as TRBD1 or TRBD2 (5 bases each). CDR3 bases: TGTGCCAGCAGCTTATCTCAGGGACCCTACGAGCAGTACTTC. Translated, it gives CASSLSQGPYEQYF.